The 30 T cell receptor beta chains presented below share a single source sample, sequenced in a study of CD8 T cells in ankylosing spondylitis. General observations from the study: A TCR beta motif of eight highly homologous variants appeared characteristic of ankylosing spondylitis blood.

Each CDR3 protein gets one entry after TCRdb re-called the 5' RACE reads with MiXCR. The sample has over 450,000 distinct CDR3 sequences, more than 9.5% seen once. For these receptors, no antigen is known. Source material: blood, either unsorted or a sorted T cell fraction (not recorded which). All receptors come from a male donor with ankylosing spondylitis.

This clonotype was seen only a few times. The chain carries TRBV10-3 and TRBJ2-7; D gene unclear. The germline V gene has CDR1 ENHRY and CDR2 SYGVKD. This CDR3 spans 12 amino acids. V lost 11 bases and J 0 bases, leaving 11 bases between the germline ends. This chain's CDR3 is CAAAASSYEQYF. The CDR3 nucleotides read TGTGCCGCCGCGGCGAGCTCCTACGAGCAGTACTTC.

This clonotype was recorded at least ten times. The CDR3 is CASSPSRSYNEQFF. The CDR3 coding sequence is TGTGCCAGCAGCCCCTCCAGGTCCTACAATGAGCAGTTCTTC. The chain uses TRBV7-2 and TRBJ2-1; D is unresolved. Germline-derived CDR1 and CDR2 are SGHTA and FQGNSA. Trimming left V 5 bases short and J 1 base short, with 9 bases between. The CDR3 has 14 amino acids.

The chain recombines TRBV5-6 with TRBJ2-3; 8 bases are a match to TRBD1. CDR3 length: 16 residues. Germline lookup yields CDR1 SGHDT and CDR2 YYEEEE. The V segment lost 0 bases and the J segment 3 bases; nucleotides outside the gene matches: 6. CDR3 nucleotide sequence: TGTGCCAGCAGCTTGGTCTTAGGACAGGGAACAGATACGCAGTATTTT. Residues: CASSLVLGQGTDTQYF. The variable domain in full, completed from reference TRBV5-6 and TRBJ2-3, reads DAGVTQSPTHLIKTRGQQVTLRCSPKSGHDTVSWYQQALGQGPQFIFQYYEEEERQRGNFPDRFSGHQFPNYSSELNVNALLLGDSALYLCASSLVLGQGTDTQYFGPGTRLTVL.

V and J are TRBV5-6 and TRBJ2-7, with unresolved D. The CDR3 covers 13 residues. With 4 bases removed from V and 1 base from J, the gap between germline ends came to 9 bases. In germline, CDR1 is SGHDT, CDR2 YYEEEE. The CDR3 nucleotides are TGTGCCAGCAGCCGACCTCAGTCCTACGAGCAGTACGTC. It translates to CASSRPQSYEQYV.

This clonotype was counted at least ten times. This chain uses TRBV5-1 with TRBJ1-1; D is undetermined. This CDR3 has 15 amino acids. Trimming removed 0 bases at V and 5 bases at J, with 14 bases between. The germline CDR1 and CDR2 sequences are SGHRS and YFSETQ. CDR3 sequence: CASSLGVTDRTEAFF. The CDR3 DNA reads TGCGCCAGCAGCTTGGGAGTGACGGATAGAACTGAAGCTTTCTTT. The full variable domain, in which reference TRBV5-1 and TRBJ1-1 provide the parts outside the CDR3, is KAGVTQTPRYLIKTRGQQVTLSCSPISGHRSVSWYQQTPGQGLQFLFEYFSETQRNKGNFPGRFSGRQFSNSRSEMNVSTLELGDSALYLCASSLGVTDRTEAFFGQGTRLTVV.

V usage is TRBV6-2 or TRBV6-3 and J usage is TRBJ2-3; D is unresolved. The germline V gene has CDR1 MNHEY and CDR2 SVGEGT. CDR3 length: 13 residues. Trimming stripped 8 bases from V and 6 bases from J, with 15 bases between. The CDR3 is CASSGSTVDTQYF. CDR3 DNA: TGTGCCAGCTCTGGGTCAACGGTGGATACGCAGTATTTT.

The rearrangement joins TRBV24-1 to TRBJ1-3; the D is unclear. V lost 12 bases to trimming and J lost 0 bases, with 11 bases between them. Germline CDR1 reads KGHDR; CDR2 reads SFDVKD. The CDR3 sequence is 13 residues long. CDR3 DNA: TGTGCCGTACAGCAGTACTCTGGAAACACCATATATTTT. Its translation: CAVQQYSGNTIYF.

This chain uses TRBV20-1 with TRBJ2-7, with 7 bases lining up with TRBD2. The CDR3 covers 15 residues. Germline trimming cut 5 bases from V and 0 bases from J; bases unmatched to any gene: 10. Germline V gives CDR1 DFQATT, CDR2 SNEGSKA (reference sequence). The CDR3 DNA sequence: TGCAGTGCTCCCCGCGGGGAGGGTGGCTCCTACGAGCAGTACTTC. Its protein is CSAPRGEGGSYEQYF.

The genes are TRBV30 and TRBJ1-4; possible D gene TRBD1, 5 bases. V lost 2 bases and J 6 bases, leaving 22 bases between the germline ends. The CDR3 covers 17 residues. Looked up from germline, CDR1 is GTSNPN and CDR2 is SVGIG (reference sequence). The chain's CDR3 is CAWSLTSRAQGDEKLFF. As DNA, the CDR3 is TGTGCCTGGAGTCTTACATCAAGGGCTCAGGGTGATGAAAAACTGTTTTTT. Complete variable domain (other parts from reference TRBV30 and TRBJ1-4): SQTIHQWPATLVQPVGSPLSLECTVEGTSNPNLYWYRQAAGRGLQLLFYSVGIGQISSEVPQNLSASRPQDRQFILSSKKLLLSDSGFYLCAWSLTSRAQGDEKLFFGSGTQLSVL.

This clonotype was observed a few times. DNA for the CDR3: TGCAGCGTTGTGGCGAGGGGGCCAGATACGCAGTATTTT. Translated, it gives CSVVARGPDTQYF. The V and J genes are TRBV29-1 and TRBJ2-3; 7 nucleotides match TRBD1. In germline, CDR1 is SQVTM, CDR2 ANQGSEA. The length of the CDR3 is 13 residues. The junction had 5 bases not matched to a gene; V was cut back by 4 bases and J by 4 bases.

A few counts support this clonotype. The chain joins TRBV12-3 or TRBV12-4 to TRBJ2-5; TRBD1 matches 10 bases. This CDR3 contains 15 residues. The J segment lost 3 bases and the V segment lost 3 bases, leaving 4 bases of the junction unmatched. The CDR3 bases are TGTGCCAGCAGTTTCGGACAGGGGGGAAAAGAGACCCAGTACTTC. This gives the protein CASSFGQGGKETQYF.

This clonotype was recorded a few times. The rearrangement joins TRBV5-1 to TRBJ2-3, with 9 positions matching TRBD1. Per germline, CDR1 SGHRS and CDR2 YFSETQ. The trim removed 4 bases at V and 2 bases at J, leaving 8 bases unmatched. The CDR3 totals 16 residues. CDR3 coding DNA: TGCGCCAGCAGCCCGACCGGGACAGGGTACACAGATACGCAGTATTTT. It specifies CASSPTGTGYTDTQYF.

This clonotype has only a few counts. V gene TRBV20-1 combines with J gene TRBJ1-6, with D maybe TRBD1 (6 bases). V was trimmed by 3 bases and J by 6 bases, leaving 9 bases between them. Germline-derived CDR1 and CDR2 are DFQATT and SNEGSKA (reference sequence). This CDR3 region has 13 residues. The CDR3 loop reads CSASAGANSPLHF. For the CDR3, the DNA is TGCAGTGCTAGCGCAGGGGCTAATTCACCCCTCCACTTT.

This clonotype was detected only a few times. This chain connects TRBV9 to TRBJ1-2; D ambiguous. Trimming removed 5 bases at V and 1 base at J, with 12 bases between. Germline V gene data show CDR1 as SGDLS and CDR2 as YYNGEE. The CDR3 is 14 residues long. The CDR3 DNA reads TGTGCCAGCAGTAGGAGGGAGCATAACTATGGCTACACCTTC. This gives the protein CASSRREHNYGYTF.

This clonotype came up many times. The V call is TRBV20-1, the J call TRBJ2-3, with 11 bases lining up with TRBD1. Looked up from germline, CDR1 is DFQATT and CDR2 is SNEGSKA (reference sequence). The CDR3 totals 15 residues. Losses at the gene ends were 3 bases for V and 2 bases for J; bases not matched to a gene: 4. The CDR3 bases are TGCAGTGCTAGGGGGGACAGGGGGTACACAGATACGCAGTATTTT. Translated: CSARGDRGYTDTQYF.

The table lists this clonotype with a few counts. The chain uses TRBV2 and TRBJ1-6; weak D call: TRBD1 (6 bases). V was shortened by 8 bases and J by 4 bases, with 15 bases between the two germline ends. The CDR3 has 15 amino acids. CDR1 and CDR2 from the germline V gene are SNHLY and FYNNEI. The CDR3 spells CASLLTGEYNSPLHF. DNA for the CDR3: TGTGCCAGCCTGCTGACAGGAGAATATAATTCACCCCTCCACTTT.

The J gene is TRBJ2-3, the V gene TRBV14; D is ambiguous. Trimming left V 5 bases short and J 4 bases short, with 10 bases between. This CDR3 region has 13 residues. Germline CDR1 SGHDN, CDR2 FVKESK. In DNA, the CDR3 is TGTGCCAGCAGCTCCGTCGGGCCAGATACGCAGTATTTT. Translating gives CASSSVGPDTQYF.

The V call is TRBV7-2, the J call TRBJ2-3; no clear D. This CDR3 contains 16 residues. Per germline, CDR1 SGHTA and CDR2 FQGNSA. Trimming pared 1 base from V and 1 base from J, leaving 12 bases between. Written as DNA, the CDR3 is TGTGCCAGCAGCTTAGATGGGCCTATAGGCACAGATACGCAGTATTTT. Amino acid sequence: CASSLDGPIGTDTQYF.

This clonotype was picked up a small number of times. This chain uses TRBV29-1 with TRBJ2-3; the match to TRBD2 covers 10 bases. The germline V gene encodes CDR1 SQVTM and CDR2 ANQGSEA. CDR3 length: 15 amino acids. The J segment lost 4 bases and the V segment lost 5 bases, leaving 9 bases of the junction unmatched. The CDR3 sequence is CSVPLASGSADTQYF. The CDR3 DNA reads TGCAGCGTTCCCCTCGCTAGCGGGAGTGCAGATACGCAGTATTTT.

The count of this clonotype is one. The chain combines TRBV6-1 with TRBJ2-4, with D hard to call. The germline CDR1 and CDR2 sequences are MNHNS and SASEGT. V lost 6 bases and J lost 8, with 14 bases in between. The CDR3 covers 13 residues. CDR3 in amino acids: CASRPPGVDIQYF. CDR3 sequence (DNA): TGTGCCAGCAGACCCCCTGGGGTAGACATTCAGTACTTC.

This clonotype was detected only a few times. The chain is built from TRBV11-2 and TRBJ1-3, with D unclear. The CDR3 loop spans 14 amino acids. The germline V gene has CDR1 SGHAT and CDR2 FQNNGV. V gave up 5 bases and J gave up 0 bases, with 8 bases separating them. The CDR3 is CASSPPPSGNTIYF. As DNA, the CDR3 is TGTGCCAGCAGCCCCCCCCCCTCTGGAAACACCATATATTTT.

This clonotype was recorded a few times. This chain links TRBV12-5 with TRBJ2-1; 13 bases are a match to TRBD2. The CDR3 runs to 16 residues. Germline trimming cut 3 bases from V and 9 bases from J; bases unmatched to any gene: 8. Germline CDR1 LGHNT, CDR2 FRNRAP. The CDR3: CASGLGLAGDGGEQFF. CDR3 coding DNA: TGTGCTAGTGGTTTAGGACTAGCGGGAGATGGCGGTGAGCAGTTCTTC.

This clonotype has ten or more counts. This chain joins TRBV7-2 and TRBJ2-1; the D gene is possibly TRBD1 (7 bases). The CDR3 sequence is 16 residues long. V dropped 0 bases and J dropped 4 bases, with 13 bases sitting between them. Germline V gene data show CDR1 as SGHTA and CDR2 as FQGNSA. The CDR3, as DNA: TGTGCCAGCAGCTTAGCTGCCGGGGGACAGTACAATGAGCAGTTCTTC. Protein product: CASSLAAGGQYNEQFF.

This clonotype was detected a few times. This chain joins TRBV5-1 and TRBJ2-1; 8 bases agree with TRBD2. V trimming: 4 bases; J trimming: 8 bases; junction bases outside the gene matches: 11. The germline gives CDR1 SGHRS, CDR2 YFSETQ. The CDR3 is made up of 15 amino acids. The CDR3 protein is CASSPAGGPLDEQFF. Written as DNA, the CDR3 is TGCGCCAGCAGCCCCGCGGGAGGCCCTTTGGATGAGCAGTTCTTC.

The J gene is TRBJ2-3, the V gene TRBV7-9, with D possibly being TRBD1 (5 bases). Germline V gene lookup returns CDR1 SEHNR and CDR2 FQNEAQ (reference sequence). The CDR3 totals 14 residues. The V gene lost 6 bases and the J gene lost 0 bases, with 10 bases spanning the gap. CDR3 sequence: CASRIGASTDTQYF. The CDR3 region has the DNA TGTGCCAGCAGAATAGGGGCTAGCACAGATACGCAGTATTTT.

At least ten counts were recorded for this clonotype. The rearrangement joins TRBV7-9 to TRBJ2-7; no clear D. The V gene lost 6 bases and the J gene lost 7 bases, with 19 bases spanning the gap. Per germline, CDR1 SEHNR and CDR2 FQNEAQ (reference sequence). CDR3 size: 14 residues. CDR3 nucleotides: TGTGCCAGCAGTTCCGGAGCACAATCAGGAGAGCAGTACGTC. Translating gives CASSSGAQSGEQYV.

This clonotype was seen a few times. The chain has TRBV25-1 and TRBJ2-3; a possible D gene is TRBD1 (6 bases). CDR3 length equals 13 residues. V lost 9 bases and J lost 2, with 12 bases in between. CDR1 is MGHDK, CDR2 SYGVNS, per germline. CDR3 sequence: CASQGRNTDTQYF. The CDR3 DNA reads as TGTGCCAGTCAGGGGCGGAACACAGATACGCAGTATTTT. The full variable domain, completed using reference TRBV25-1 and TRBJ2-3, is EADIYQTPRYLVIGTGKKITLECSQTMGHDKMYWYQQDPGMELHLIHYSYGVNSTEKGDLSSESTVSRIRTEHFPLTLESARPSHTSQYLCASQGRNTDTQYFGPGTRLTVL.

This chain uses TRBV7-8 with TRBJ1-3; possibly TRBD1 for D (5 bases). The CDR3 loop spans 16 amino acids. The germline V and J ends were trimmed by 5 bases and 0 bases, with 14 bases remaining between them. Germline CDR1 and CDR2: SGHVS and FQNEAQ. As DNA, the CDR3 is TGTGCCAGCAGCCTCCCCGGGGGGAGCTCTGGAAACACCATATATTTT. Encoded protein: CASSLPGGSSGNTIYF.

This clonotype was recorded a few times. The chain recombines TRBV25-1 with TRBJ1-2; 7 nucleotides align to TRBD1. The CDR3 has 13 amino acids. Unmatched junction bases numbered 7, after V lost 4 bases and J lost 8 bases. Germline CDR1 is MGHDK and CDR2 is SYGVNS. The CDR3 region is CASSGMTGKGYTF. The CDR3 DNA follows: TGTGCCAGCAGTGGGATGACAGGGAAGGGCTACACCTTC.

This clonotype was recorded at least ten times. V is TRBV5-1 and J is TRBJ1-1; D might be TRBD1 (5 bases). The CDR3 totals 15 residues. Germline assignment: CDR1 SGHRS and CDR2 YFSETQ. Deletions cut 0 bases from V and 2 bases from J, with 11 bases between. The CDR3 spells CASSLAGVSNTEAFF. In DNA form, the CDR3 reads TGCGCCAGCAGCTTGGCGGGGGTATCAAACACTGAAGCTTTCTTT. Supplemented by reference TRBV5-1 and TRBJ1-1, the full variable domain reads KAGVTQTPRYLIKTRGQQVTLSCSPISGHRSVSWYQQTPGQGLQFLFEYFSETQRNKGNFPGRFSGRQFSNSRSEMNVSTLELGDSALYLCASSLAGVSNTEAFFGQGTRLTVV.